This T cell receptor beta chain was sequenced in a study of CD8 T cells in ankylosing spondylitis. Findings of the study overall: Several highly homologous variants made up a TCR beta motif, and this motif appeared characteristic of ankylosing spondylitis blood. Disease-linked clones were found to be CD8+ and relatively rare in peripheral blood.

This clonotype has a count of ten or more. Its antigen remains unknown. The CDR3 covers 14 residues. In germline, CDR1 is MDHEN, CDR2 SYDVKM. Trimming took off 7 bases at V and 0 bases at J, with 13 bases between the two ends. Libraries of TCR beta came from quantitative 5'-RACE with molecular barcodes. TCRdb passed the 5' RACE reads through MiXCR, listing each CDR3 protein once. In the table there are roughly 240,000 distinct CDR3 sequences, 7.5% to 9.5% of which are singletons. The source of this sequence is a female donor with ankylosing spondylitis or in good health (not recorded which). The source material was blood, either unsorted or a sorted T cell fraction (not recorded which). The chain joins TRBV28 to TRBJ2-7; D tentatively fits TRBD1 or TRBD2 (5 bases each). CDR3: CASNGGPISYEQYF. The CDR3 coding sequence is TGTGCCAGCAATGGGGGTCCTATCTCCTACGAGCAGTACTTC.